The rows below give T cell receptor beta chains drawn from one sample of a study of cytomegalovirus exposure and HLA in healthy donors. The data were produced by immunoSEQ multiplex PCR, yet TCRdb's version contains in-frame clones alone and is incomplete. The sample has 100,000 to 150,000 clones, roughly four fifths seen once; the top ten hold more than 1.5%. Sequencing was carried out using PBMCs. Receptor source: a middle-aged man in good health and CMV-seronegative. Both conserved end residues are part of each CDR3. Each record gives: D gene, V gene, J gene, clone size, CDR3 protein, CDR3 DNA. The D gene is left open where the match is weak. Size tells how often a clone was seen (once, few, many) or the class of an expanded clone, and some rows leave it out.

TRBD1	TRBV5-4	TRBJ1-6	.	CASSRKTGNSPLHF	TGTGCCAGCAGCAGAAAGACAGGGAATTCACCCCTCCACTTT
.	TRBV7-2	TRBJ2-1	.	CASSGRKRGSSYNEQFF	TGTGCCAGCAGCGGAAGAAAAAGGGGGAGCTCCTACAATGAGCAGTTCTTC
.	TRBV5-6	TRBJ1-2	few	CASSFRDTVGSYTF	TGTGCCAGCAGCTTTCGGGACACCGTAGGAAGCTACACCTTC
.	TRBV7-2	TRBJ2-2	.	CASSPDTGELFF	TGTGCCAGCAGCCCAGACACCGGGGAGCTGTTTTTT
TRBD2	TRBV7-2	TRBJ2-3	.	CASSLPLVGEGDTQYF	TGTGCCAGCAGCTTACCATTAGTAGGGGAGGGAGATACGCAGTATTTT
.	TRBV2	TRBJ2-2	few	CASTRYANTGELFF	TGTGCCAGCACGAGATACGCGAACACCGGGGAGCTGTTTTTT
.	TRBV5-6	TRBJ1-1	.	CASSVPDLNTEAFF	TGTGCCAGCAGCGTCCCAGACTTGAACACTGAAGCTTTCTTT
.	TRBV6-6	TRBJ1-5	.	CASRRDTGGQPQHF	TGTGCCAGCAGAAGAGACACCGGTGGTCAGCCCCAGCATTTT
.	TRBV5-1	TRBJ2-7	.	CASSPRQASSYEQYF	TGCGCCAGCAGCCCGAGACAGGCAAGCTCCTACGAGCAGTACTTC
.	TRBV5-1	TRBJ1-1	.	CASSYTGTTNAEAFF	TGCGCCAGCAGCTATACAGGGACCACGAACGCTGAAGCTTTCTTT
TRBD1	TRBV19	TRBJ1-2	.	CASSISQGNYGYTF	TGTGCCAGTAGTATTTCACAGGGGAACTATGGCTACACCTTC
.	TRBV5-5	TRBJ2-4	.	CASSVQGPKNIQYF	TGTGCCAGCAGCGTACAGGGCCCCAAAAACATTCAGTACTTC
TRBD1	TRBV7-2	TRBJ1-6	.	CASSHGTGRSPLHF	TGTGCCAGCAGCCACGGGACAGGGAGATCACCCCTCCACTTT
.	TRBV4-1	TRBJ2-5	.	CASRLGSESFGGETQYF	TGCGCCAGCAGGCTCGGCTCCGAATCCTTTGGGGGGGAGACCCAGTACTTC
TRBD1	TRBV28	TRBJ1-2	.	CATHRGLDGYTF	TGTGCCACCCACAGGGGCCTGGATGGCTACACCTTC
.	TRBV6-5	TRBJ2-1	.	CASSYGRDNSYNEQFF	TGTGCCAGCAGTTACGGCCGGGACAACTCCTACAATGAGCAGTTCTTC
TRBD2	TRBV7-2	TRBJ2-7	few	CASSPGTSGFREQYF	TGTGCCAGCAGCCCCGGGACTAGCGGATTCAGAGAGCAGTACTTC
.	TRBV5-4	TRBJ2-1	.	CASSSGLANEQFF	TGTGCCAGCAGCTCGGGACTCGCTAATGAGCAGTTCTTC
.	TRBV4-1	TRBJ2-3	.	CASSQRPGLDTQYF	TGCGCCAGCAGCCAACGCCCGGGACTAGATACGCAGTATTTT
.	TRBV19	TRBJ2-2	.	CASSIVPASAGELFF	TGTGCCAGTAGTATAGTACCAGCGAGTGCCGGGGAGCTGTTTTTT
TRBD2	TRBV7-8	TRBJ2-3	once	CASSLSGGADTQYF	TGTGCCAGCAGCCTGAGCGGGGGGGCAGATACGCAGTATTTT
.	TRBV9	TRBJ1-1	.	CASSVDGDTEAFF	TGTGCCAGCAGCGTAGACGGGGACACTGAAGCTTTCTTT
TRBD2	TRBV6-5	TRBJ2-5	.	CASSYSLAGGETQYF	TGTGCCAGCAGTTACTCGCTAGCGGGGGGAGAGACCCAGTACTTC
.	TRBV2	TRBJ2-2	.	CASRPRTATGELFF	TGTGCCAGCAGACCAAGGACAGCCACCGGGGAGCTGTTTTTT
TRBD2	TRBV5-5	TRBJ2-5	few	CASSLTAGIQETQYF	TGTGCCAGCAGCTTGACAGCGGGGATTCAAGAGACCCAGTACTTC
.	TRBV7-6	TRBJ1-4	.	CASSLQEATNEKLFF	TGTGCCAGCAGCTTACAGGAGGCAACTAATGAAAAACTGTTTTTT
.	TRBV6-5	TRBJ2-2	few	CASSGGGSGELFF	TGTGCCAGCAGCGGAGGTGGGTCCGGGGAGCTGTTTTTT
TRBD1	TRBV6-4	TRBJ1-6	.	CASSDRQGILYYNSPLHF	TGTGCCAGCAGTGATAGACAGGGGATCCTCTACTATAATTCACCCCTCCACTTT
TRBD2	TRBV11-2	TRBJ2-3	.	CASSSSSGGRRDTQYF	TGTGCCAGCAGCTCTTCTAGCGGGGGGCGACGGGATACGCAGTATTTT
.	TRBV2	TRBJ2-3	few	CASVLPSTDTQYF	TGTGCCAGCGTACTACCTAGCACAGATACGCAGTATTTT
.	TRBV5-1	TRBJ2-3	.	CASSFSPHRARAFTDTQYF	TGCGCCAGCAGCTTCAGCCCCCACAGGGCCCGCGCGTTTACAGATACGCAGTATTTT
.	TRBV6-8	TRBJ1-3	.	CASKVSGPGVGNTIYF	TGTGCCAGCAAGGTGAGTGGGCCCGGGGTTGGAAACACCATATATTTT
.	TRBV6-1	TRBJ1-2	.	CASKPTQGMHGYTF	TGTGCCAGCAAGCCCACCCAGGGGATGCATGGCTACACCTTC
.	TRBV5-1	TRBJ1-1	.	CASSLRGANTEAFF	TGCGCCAGCAGCTTGCGGGGGGCGAACACTGAAGCTTTCTTT
.	TRBV2	TRBJ2-1	.	CASSVGDIDEQFF	TGTGCCAGCAGTGTTGGGGACATAGATGAGCAGTTCTTC
.	TRBV7-2	TRBJ1-3	.	CASSLDHRSSGNTIYF	TGTGCCAGCAGCTTAGATCACAGGAGCTCTGGAAACACCATATATTTT
TRBD1	TRBV2	TRBJ2-7	.	CASRTGGPVIRSYEQYF	TGTGCCAGCAGAACAGGGGGCCCAGTTATTCGGTCCTACGAGCAGTACTTC
.	TRBV29-1	TRBJ1-4	.	CSAEKGAEEKLFF	TGCAGCGCTGAGAAAGGGGCGGAGGAAAAACTGTTTTTT
.	TRBV6-5	TRBJ1-2	once	CASSRGGYGYTF	TGTGCCAGCAGCAGGGGCGGCTATGGCTACACCTTC
.	TRBV6-5	TRBJ1-4	.	CASRATGLNEKLFF	TGTGCCAGCAGGGCGACAGGCCTTAATGAAAAACTGTTTTTT
TRBD1	TRBV2	TRBJ1-3	.	CASMATGGGGNTIYF	TGTGCCAGCATGGCGACAGGGGGTGGTGGAAACACCATATATTTT
TRBD2	TRBV5-4	TRBJ2-7	few	CASSSPFSGGIYEQYF	TGTGCCAGCAGCTCCCCTTTTAGCGGGGGAATCTACGAGCAGTACTTC
.	TRBV9	TRBJ1-1	.	CASSVGGDGTEAFF	TGTGCCAGCAGCGTAGGGGGGGATGGCACTGAAGCTTTCTTT
.	TRBV6-5	TRBJ2-1	.	CASTKSGVAQQFF	TGTGCCAGCACCAAGTCAGGGGTAGCGCAGCAGTTCTTC
TRBD2	TRBV7-8	TRBJ2-5	once	CASSARGGGETQYF	TGTGCCAGCAGCGCCCGGGGGGGCGGAGAGACCCAGTACTTC
.	TRBV19	TRBJ1-6	few	CASSIDQGFGSPLHF	TGTGCCAGTAGTATAGATCAGGGTTTCGGCTCACCCCTCCACTTT
.	TRBV7-2	TRBJ2-1	.	CASSLELSEQFF	TGTGCCAGCAGCTTAGAGCTGTCTGAGCAGTTCTTC
.	TRBV6-5	TRBJ1-1	.	CASSESQVVTEAFF	TGTGCCAGCAGTGAGTCACAGGTAGTCACTGAAGCTTTCTTT
.	TRBV10-3	TRBJ1-6	.	CATSESTRAGEGSPLHF	TGTGCCACCAGTGAGTCGACTCGGGCAGGGGAGGGTTCACCCCTCCACTTT
.	TRBV6-5	TRBJ1-2	.	CATQSGYGYTF	TGTGCCACCCAGTCGGGCTATGGCTACACCTTC
TRBD2	TRBV28	TRBJ2-5	.	CASSGPAGVGETQYF	TGTGCCAGCAGTGGCCCGGCGGGGGTTGGAGAGACCCAGTACTTC
.	TRBV2	TRBJ1-3	.	CASSGFVSYLSGNTIYF	TGTGCCAGCAGTGGGTTCGTTTCGTATCTATCTGGAAACACCATATATTTT
TRBD1	TRBV11-2	TRBJ1-6	.	CASSLDRSSPLHF	TGTGCCAGCAGCCTGGACAGGTCTTCACCCCTCCACTTT